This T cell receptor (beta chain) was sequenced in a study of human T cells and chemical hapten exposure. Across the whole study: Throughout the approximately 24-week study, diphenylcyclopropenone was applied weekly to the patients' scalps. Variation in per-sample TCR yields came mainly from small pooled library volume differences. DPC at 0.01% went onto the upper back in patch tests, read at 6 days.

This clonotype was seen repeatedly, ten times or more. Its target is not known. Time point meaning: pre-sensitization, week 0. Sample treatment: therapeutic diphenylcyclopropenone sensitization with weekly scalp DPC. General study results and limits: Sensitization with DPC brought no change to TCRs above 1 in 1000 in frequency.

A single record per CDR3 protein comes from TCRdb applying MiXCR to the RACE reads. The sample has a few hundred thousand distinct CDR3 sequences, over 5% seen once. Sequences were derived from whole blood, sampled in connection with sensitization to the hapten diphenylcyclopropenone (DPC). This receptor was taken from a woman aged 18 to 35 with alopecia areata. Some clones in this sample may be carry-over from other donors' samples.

The CDR3 DNA is TGTGCCACCAGTGAGGACGGACAGCAGCCCCAGCATTTT. This encodes CATSEDGQQPQHF. The genes are TRBV24-1 and TRBJ1-5; D may be TRBD1 (6 bases). There are 13 residues in the CDR3. The germline V gene has CDR1 KGHDR and CDR2 SFDVKD. V gave up 4 bases and J gave up 7 bases, with 10 bases separating them.